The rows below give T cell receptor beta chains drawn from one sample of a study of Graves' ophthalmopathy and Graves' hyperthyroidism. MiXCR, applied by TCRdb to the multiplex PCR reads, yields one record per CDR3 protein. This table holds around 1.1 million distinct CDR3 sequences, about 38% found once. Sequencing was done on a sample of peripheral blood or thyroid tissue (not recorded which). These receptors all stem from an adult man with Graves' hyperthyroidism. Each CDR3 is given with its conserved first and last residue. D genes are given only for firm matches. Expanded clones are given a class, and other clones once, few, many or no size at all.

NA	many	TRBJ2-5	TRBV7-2	TGTGCCAGTAGTCCAGCCCAAGAGACCCAGTACTTC	CASSPAQETQYF
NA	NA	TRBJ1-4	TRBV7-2	TGTGCCAGCAGCTTGGGGCGGGGGGGAAATAATGAAAAACTGTTTTTT	CASSLGRGGNNEKLFF
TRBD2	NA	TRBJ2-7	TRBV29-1	TGCAGCGTTGGACTAGCGAGTATCTACGAGCAGTACTTC	CSVGLASIYEQYF
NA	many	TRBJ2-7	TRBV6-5	TGTGCCAGCAGTTACTTAGGACTGGTTTCCTACGAGCAGTACTTC	CASSYLGLVSYEQYF
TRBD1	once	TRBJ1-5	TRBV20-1	TGCAGTGCCAGGGACAGGGGGACAGGGCCCCAGCATTTT	CSARDRGTGPQHF
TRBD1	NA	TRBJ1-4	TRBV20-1	TGCAGTGCTATCGACAGGGCGACAGAGGCAACTAATGAAAAACTGTTTTTT	CSAIDRATEATNEKLFF
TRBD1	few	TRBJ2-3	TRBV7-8	TGTGCCAGCAGCTCTGGACAGGGGATGGCAGATACGCAGTATTTT	CASSSGQGMADTQYF
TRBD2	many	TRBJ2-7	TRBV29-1	TGCAGCGTTGAATCGGGGAGGGGAAAGTACGAGCAGTACTTC	CSVESGRGKYEQYF
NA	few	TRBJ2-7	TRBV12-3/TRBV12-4	TGTGCCAGCAGCCAACAAAATTACGAGCAGTACTTC	CASSQQNYEQYF
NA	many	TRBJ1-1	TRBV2	TGTGCCAGCAGTGACAGCTCTGACACTGAAGCTTTCTTT	CASSDSSDTEAFF
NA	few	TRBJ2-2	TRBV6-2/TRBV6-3	TGTGCCAGCAGTTACCGGGCTATTGACTTCGGGGAGCTGTTTTTT	CASSYRAIDFGELFF
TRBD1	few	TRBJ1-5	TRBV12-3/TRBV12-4	TGTGCCAGCAGTCGCCGCGGATTGACAGGGGGCGGCAATCAGCCCCAGCATTTT	CASSRRGLTGGGNQPQHF
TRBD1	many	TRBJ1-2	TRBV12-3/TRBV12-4	TGTGCCAGCACCTCTCCAGACAGGGGGGTTGGCTACACCTTC	CASTSPDRGVGYTF
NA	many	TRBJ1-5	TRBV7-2	TGTGCCAGCAGCTTTGATAGCAATCAGCCCCAGCATTTT	CASSFDSNQPQHF
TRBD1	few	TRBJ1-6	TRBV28	TGTGCCAGCAGTTCTTATTGGACAGGGGGCAATTCACCCCTCCACTTT	CASSSYWTGGNSPLHF
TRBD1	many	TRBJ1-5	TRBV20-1	TGCAGCATGCGGGACAGACAGGGTACGAGCAATCAGCCCCAGCATTTT	CSMRDRQGTSNQPQHF
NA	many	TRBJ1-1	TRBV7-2	TGTGCCAGCAGCTTAGCGGGTTTCTCTGAAGCTTTCTTT	CASSLAGFSEAFF
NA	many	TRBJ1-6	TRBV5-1	TGCGCCAGCAGTTCAGGGGCACATAATTCACCCCTCCACTTT	CASSSGAHNSPLHF
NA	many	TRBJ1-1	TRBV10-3	TGTGCCATCAGCATGGGGCAGGGTCGGCCTGAAGCTTTCTTT	CAISMGQGRPEAFF
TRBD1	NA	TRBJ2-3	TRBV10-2	TGCGCCAGCAGTGAGTCGGGGGACAGAAGGGCTACGCAGTATTTT	CASSESGDRRATQYF
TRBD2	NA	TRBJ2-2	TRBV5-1	TGCGTCAGCAGACCGGGACTAGCGGACACCGGGGAGCTGTTTTTT	CVSRPGLADTGELFF
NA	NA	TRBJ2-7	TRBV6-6	TGTGCCAGCAGCGCGACAGAAAATGAGCAGTACTTC	CASSATENEQYF
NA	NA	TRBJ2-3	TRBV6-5	TGTGCCAGCAGACGGCTTAGTTGGGTAGATACGCAGTATTTT	CASRRLSWVDTQYF
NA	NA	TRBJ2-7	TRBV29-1	TGCAGCCAGGGGGGCGGGAGCAACGAGCAGTACTTC	CSQGGGSNEQYF
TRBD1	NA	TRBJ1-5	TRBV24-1	TGTGCCAGCAGCTCAGACAGGGAGGTGAGGGGCAATCAGCCCCAGCATTTT	CASSSDREVRGNQPQHF
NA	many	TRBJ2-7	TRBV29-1	TGCAGCGTTGTTCTGGGCTACGAGCAGTACTTC	CSVVLGYEQYF
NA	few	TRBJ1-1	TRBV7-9	TGTGCCAGCAGCCCAAACGAGAACACTGAAGCTTTCTTT	CASSPNENTEAFF
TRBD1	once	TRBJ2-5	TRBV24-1	TGTGCCACCAGTGATCGGACAGGGGAAAAAAGCTCCTACAATGAGCAGTACTTC	CATSDRTGEKSSYNEQYF
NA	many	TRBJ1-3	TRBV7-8	TGTGCCAGCAGCTTAAGAGCGGTCTCTGGAAACACCATATATTTT	CASSLRAVSGNTIYF
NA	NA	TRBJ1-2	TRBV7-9	TGTGCCAGCAGTGTAGAGACAGGCAACTATAGCTACACCTTC	CASSVETGNYSYTF
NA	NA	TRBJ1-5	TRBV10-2	TGCGCCAGCAGTGAGGACGGCAGGGTCAATAATCAGCCCCAGCATTTT	CASSEDGRVNNQPQHF
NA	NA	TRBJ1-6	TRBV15	TGTGCCACCAGCAGCGCCCAGTCCCTTGATTCACCCCTCCACTTT	CATSSAQSLDSPLHF
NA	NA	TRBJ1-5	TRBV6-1	TGTGCCAGCGTTCCCCCGACAGCCCCAGGTCAGCCCCAGCATTTT	CASVPPTAPGQPQHF
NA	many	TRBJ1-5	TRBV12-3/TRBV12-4	TGTGCCAGCAGGAGGGAGCTCAATCAGCCCCAGCATTTT	CASRRELNQPQHF
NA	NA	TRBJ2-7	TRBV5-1	TGCGCCAGTTCCGACTCCAGCGGTCCCTACGAGCAGTACTTC	CASSDSSGPYEQYF